These T cell receptor beta chains were read from a single sample in a study of blood T cell repertoires in COVID-19. The repertoire was sequenced with immunoSEQ multiplex PCR; TCRdb's copy has only in-frame clones and lacks some. The sample lists around 140,000 clones; 80% to 90% were seen once. The sample consisted of peripheral blood. These receptors were obtained from a man aged 18 to 30 with COVID-19, enrolled during active disease. CDR3s include the opening cysteine and the closing phenylalanine or tryptophan. The order of the fields is D gene, J gene, V gene, clone size, CDR3 DNA, CDR3 protein. The D gene is left open where the match is weak. Clone size is not always given. Where it is, it says once, few, many or a class for expanded clones.

- TRBJ2-5 TRBV3-1/TRBV3-2 - TGTGCCAGCAGCCAAGAGCGGAAGGAACAAGAGACCCAGTACTTC CASSQERKEQETQYF
- TRBJ1-5 TRBV12-3/TRBV12-4 - TGTGCCAGCAGACTCTCACGAGGTCAGCCCCAGCATTTT CASRLSRGQPQHF
- TRBJ2-2 TRBV6-4 - TGTGCCAGCAGTGTCACAGAAGACACCGGGGAGCTGTTTTTT CASSVTEDTGELFF
- TRBJ1-3 TRBV30 - TGTGCCTGGAGTCTACCCAACGGTTACTCTGGAAACACCATATATTTT CAWSLPNGYSGNTIYF
- TRBJ1-2 TRBV27 - TGTGCCAGCAGTCGCCGACTAACAGACGGCAAGAACTATGGCTACACCTTC CASSRRLTDGKNYGYTF
TRBD1 TRBJ1-6 TRBV20-1 - TGCAGTGCGAGTTCCAACAGGGGTTATAATTCACCCCTCCACTTT CSASSNRGYNSPLHF
- TRBJ1-6 TRBV6-2/TRBV6-3 - TGTGCCAGCAGTTTAGTGAATTCACCCCTCCACTTT CASSLVNSPLHF
TRBD1 TRBJ1-5 TRBV6-5 - TGTGCCAGCCGTCTTTACACAGGGGGTGGTCAGCCCCAGCATTTT CASRLYTGGGQPQHF
TRBD1 TRBJ2-6 TRBV9 - TGTGCCAGCAGCCCCCGGGACAGGGATCTCTCGGGGGCCAACGTCCTGACTTTC CASSPRDRDLSGANVLTF
- TRBJ2-5 TRBV12-3/TRBV12-4 - TGTGCCAGCTCAGACCAAGAGACCCAGTACTTC CASSDQETQYF
TRBD1 TRBJ2-7 TRBV4-3 - TGCGCCAGCAGCCAAGCCCCCTCCGGGACAGGGGGCCTCTACGAGCAGTACTTC CASSQAPSGTGGLYEQYF
- TRBJ2-7 TRBV28 - TGTGCCAGCAGTTTATATGCCGGGGGACGCTCCTACGAGCAGTACTTC CASSLYAGGRSYEQYF
- TRBJ1-6 TRBV6-6 - TGTGCCATCGCGGTTACGAGGTCACCCCTCCACTTT CAIAVTRSPLHF
TRBD1 TRBJ1-5 TRBV19 - TGTGCCAGTACCCCGGACAGGGATCAGCCCCAGCATTTT CASTPDRDQPQHF
- TRBJ1-3 TRBV6-6 - TGTGCCAGCAGCATTCTAAGCTCTGGAAACACCATATATTTT CASSILSSGNTIYF
- TRBJ2-7 TRBV6-5 few TGTGCCAGCAGTATAACGGAGGGGTCCTACGAGCAGTACTTC CASSITEGSYEQYF
- TRBJ2-7 TRBV7-9 - TGTGCCAGCGACCCCGGGAAAAACTACGAGCAGTACTTC CASDPGKNYEQYF